This T cell receptor (beta chain) was captured in a study of sequential checkpoint blockade in melanoma. Only in-frame clones appear in the TCRdb table, and some are missing; sequencing was by immunoSEQ multiplex PCR. The repertoire holds more than 9,000 clones, 60% to 75% seen once, with 36% in the top ten. CDR3 size: 12 residues. In germline, CDR1 is ENHRY, CDR2 SYGVKD. The ends lost 6 bases at V and 7 bases at J; junction bases unmatched: 3. The treatment was: randomized to nivolumab then ipilimumab (arm A) or the reverse (arm B). None of the patients previously received DNA-damaging chemotherapy. The sequence derives from a human donor with melanoma. This rearrangement joins TRBV10-3 to TRBJ2-1; 7 bases agree with TRBD1. The sample was CD8+ T cells sorted from blood (inferred from file names), taken from a patient given nivolumab and ipilimumab in sequence. The CDR3: CAIREQGNEQFF. As DNA, the CDR3 is TGTGCCATCAGAGAACAGGGGAATGAGCAGTTCTTC.